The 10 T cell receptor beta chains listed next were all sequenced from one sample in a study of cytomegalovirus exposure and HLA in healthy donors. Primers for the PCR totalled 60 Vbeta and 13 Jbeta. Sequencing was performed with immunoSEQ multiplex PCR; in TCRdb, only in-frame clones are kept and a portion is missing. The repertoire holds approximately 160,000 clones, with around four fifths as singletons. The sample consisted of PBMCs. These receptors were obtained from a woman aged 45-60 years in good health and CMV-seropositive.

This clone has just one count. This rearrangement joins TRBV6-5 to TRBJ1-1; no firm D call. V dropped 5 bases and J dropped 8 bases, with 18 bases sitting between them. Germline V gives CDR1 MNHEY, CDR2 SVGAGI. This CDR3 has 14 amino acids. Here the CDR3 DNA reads TGTGCCAGCAGTCGGCGAATCGGGATGGTCGAAGCTTTCTTT. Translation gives CASSRRIGMVEAFF.

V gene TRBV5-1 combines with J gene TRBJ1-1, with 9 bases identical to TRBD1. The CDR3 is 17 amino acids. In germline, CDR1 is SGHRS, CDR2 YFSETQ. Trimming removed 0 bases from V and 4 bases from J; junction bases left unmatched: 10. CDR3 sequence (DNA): TGCGCCAGCAGCTTGGGGGGACAGGGAGGGATGAGCACTGAAGCTTTCTTT. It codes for CASSLGGQGGMSTEAFF. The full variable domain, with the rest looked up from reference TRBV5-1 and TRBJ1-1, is KAGVTQTPRYLIKTRGQQVTLSCSPISGHRSVSWYQQTPGQGLQFLFEYFSETQRNKGNFPGRFSGRQFSNSRSEMNVSTLELGDSALYLCASSLGGQGGMSTEAFFGQGTRLTVV.

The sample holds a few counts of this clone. The CDR3: CASSGRAPNYGYTF. DNA for the CDR3: TGCGCCAGCAGCGGCAGGGCCCCCAACTATGGCTACACCTTC. The J gene is TRBJ1-2, the V gene TRBV5-1; D is perhaps TRBD1 (5 bases). Germline loops: CDR1 SGHRS, CDR2 YFSETQ. This CDR3 is 14 amino acids long. The V and J ends lost 4 bases and 2 bases respectively, with 12 bases between them.

In DNA form, the CDR3 reads TGTGCCAGCTCACCAGTTGGGACAGGGGGCACAGATACGCAGTATTTT. Amino acids: CASSPVGTGGTDTQYF. V is TRBV18 and J is TRBJ2-3; 10 bases align to TRBD1. CDR1 is KGHSH and CDR2 is LQKENI in the germline V gene. The CDR3 has 16 residues. Trimming took 2 bases from V and 1 from J; bases not matched to a gene: 3.

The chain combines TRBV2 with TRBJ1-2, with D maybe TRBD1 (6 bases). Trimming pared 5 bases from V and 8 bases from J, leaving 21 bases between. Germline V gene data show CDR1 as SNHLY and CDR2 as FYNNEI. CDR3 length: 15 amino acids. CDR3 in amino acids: CASSPQGTRASGYTF. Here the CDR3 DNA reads TGTGCCAGCAGTCCACAGGGAACTAGGGCTAGCGGCTACACCTTC.

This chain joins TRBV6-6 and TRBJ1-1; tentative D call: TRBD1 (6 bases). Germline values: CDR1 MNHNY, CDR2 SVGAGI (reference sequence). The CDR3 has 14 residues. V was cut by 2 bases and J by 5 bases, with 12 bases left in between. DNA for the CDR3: TGTGCCAGCAGTTACAGCAGGGGTGGAACTGAAGCTTTCTTT. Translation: CASSYSRGGTEAFF.

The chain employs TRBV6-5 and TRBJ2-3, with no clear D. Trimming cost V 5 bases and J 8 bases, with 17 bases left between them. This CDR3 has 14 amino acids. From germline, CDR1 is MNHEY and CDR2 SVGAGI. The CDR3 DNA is TGTGCCAGCAGTGCCCGGGTCCCTGCCGGTACGCAGTATTTT. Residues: CASSARVPAGTQYF.

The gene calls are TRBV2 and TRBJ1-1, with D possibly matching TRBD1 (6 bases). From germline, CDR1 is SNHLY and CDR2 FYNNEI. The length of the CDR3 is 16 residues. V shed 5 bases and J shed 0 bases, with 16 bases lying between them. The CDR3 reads CASSRDNFGMNTEAFF. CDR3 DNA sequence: TGTGCCAGCAGTCGGGACAATTTTGGCATGAACACTGAAGCTTTCTTT.

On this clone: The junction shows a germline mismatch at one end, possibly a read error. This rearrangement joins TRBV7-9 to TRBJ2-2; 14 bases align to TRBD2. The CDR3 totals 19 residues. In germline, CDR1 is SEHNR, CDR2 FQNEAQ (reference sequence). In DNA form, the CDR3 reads TGTTCCAGCAGCCGACCCCCGGGACTAGCGGGGGTCAACACCGGGGAGCTGTTTTTT. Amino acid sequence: CSSSRPPGLAGVNTGELFF.

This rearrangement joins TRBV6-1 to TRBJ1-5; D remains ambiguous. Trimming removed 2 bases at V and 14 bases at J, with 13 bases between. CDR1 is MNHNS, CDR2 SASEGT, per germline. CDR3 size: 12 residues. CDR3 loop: CASSEQIGEEHF. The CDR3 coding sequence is TGTGCCAGCAGTGAACAGATTGGAGAGGAGCATTTT.